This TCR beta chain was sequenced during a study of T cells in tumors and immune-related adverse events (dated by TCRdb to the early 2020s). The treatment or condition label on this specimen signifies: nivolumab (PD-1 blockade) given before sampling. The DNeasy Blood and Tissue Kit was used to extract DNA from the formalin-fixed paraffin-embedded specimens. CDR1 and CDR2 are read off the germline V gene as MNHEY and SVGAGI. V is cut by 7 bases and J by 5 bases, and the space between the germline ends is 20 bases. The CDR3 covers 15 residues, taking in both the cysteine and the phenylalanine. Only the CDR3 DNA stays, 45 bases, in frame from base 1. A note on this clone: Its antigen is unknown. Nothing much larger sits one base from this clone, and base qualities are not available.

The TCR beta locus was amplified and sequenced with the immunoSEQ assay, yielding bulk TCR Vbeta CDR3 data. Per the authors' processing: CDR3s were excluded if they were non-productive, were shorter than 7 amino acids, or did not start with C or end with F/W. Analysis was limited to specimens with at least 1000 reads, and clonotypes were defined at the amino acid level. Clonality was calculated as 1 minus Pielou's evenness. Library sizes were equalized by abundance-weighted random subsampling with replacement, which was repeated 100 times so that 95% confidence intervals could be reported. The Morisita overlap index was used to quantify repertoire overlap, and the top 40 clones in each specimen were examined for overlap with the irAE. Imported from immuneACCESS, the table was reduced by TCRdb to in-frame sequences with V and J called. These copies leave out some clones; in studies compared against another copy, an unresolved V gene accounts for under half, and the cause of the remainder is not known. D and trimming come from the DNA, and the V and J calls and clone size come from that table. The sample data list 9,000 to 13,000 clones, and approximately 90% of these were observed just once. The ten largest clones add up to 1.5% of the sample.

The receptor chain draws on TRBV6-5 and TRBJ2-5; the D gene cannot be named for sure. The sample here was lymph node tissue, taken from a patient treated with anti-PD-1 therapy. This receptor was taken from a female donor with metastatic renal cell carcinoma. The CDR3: CASTTITFFGETQYF. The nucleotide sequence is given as TGTGCCAGCACCACTATCACTTTTTTCGGGGAGACCCAGTACTTC.